This entry lists 9 T cell receptor beta chains sequenced from one sample in a study of beta chain features in type 1 diabetes. Broader study findings: Researchers report that Type 1 diabetes patients had moderately but significantly shorter TCRB CDR3s across all four CD4+ subsets.

No antigen is known for these receptors. Every bit of the isolated RNA underwent reverse transcription, so sequencing read expressed TCRB transcripts. The table came from immunoSEQ multiplex PCR; TCRdb's copy has only in-frame clones and leaves some out. The sample contains hundreds of thousands of clones, roughly 13% of which appear only once. The sample comprised naive CD4+ T cells from blood. The receptors originated from a man aged 18 to 35 with type 1 diabetes.

The chain combines TRBV9 with TRBJ2-3; D gene ambiguous. The CDR3 extends over 15 amino acids. Between the trimmed V and J ends, which lost 2 bases and 2 bases, there was a span of 12 bases. Germline assignment: CDR1 SGDLS and CDR2 YYNGEE. CDR3 nucleotides: TGTGCCAGCAGCGTTAGTGGGGTATACACAGATACGCAGTATTTT. Amino acids: CASSVSGVYTDTQYF.

This clone showed up just a few times. This chain links TRBV5-1 with TRBJ1-4, with D unclear. The V gene's germline CDR1 is SGHRS and CDR2 YFSETQ. The V and J ends lost 4 bases and 3 bases respectively, with 16 bases between them. The CDR3 covers 16 residues. CDR3 region: CASSPTVQAANEKLFF. The CDR3 coding sequence is TGCGCCAGCAGCCCGACCGTGCAGGCGGCTAATGAAAAACTGTTTTTT.

This clone was observed a few times. Within the sample, other DNA sequences also encode this same CDR3. This sequence joins TRBV7-2 and TRBJ2-7; no firm D call. V dropped 2 bases and J dropped 2 bases, with 7 bases sitting between them. In germline, CDR1 is SGHTA, CDR2 FQGNSA. The CDR3 extends over 13 amino acids. Here the CDR3 reads CASSLSGTYEQYF. Here the CDR3 DNA reads TGTGCCAGCAGCTTATCCGGAACCTACGAGCAGTACTTC.

The chain is built from TRBV28 and TRBJ1-2; D remains ambiguous. This CDR3 region has 14 residues. Looked up from germline, CDR1 is MDHEN and CDR2 is SYDVKM. The V end lost 5 bases, the J end lost 4 bases, and 14 bases lay between the germline ends. The CDR3 loop is CASSPGLLGYGYTF. CDR3 DNA: TGTGCCAGCAGTCCCGGGCTCCTTGGCTATGGCTACACCTTC.

This clone was counted once. The rearrangement uses TRBV2 and TRBJ2-3, with D uncertain. V lost 6 bases and J lost 3, with 4 bases in between. This CDR3 comprises 11 residues. Germline-derived CDR1 and CDR2 are SNHLY and FYNNEI. The DNA for the CDR3 is TGTGCCAGCAGAACGACAGATACGCAGTATTTT. This codes for CASRTTDTQYF. The variable domain in full, completed from reference TRBV2 and TRBJ2-3, reads EPEVTQTPSHQVTQMGQEVILRCVPISNHLYFYWYRQILGQKVEFLVSFYNNEISEKSEIFDDQFSVERPDGSNFTLKIRSTKLEDSAMYFCASRTTDTQYFGPGTRLTVL.

This chain joins TRBV5-1 and TRBJ2-3, with D possibly being TRBD1 (5 bases). V lost 4 bases and J 3 bases, leaving 18 bases between the germline ends. This CDR3 spans 16 amino acids. Germline CDR1 is SGHRS and CDR2 is YFSETQ. CDR3 coding DNA: TGCGCCAGCAGCCTAGACTCAGGGTTTGGGACAGATACGCAGTATTTT. This encodes CASSLDSGFGTDTQYF.

The chain employs TRBV5-1 and TRBJ2-7; 7 bases agree with TRBD2. The CDR3 is 17 amino acids. The trim removed 4 bases at V and 0 bases at J, leaving 13 bases unmatched. Looked up from germline, CDR1 is SGHRS and CDR2 is YFSETQ. As DNA, the CDR3 is TGCGCCAGCAGCCTGGGTTCTTCTAGCGGTCCCTCCTACGAGCAGTACTTC. Translation: CASSLGSSSGPSYEQYF. Using reference TRBV5-1 and TRBJ2-7 for the parts outside the CDR3, the full variable domain is KAGVTQTPRYLIKTRGQQVTLSCSPISGHRSVSWYQQTPGQGLQFLFEYFSETQRNKGNFPGRFSGRQFSNSRSEMNVSTLELGDSALYLCASSLGSSSGPSYEQYFGPGTRLTVT.

The chain carries TRBV29-1 and TRBJ2-5; D is ambiguous. V was cut by 5 bases and J by 2 bases, with 9 bases left in between. The V gene's germline CDR1 is SQVTM and CDR2 ANQGSEA. CDR3 length equals 12 residues. CDR3 nucleotides: TGCAGCGTTTTGACCTCACAAGAGACCCAGTACTTC. Its translation: CSVLTSQETQYF.

The rearrangement uses TRBV7-9 and TRBJ2-5; possibly TRBD1 or TRBD2 for D (6 bases each). CDR1 and CDR2 from the germline V gene are SEHNR and FQNEAQ (reference sequence). The CDR3 is 16 amino acids. V shed 1 base and J shed 4 bases, with 16 bases lying between them. Here the CDR3 reads CASSLVVEWGAETQYF. In nucleotides, the CDR3 is TGTGCCAGCAGCTTAGTAGTCGAGTGGGGGGCAGAGACCCAGTACTTC.